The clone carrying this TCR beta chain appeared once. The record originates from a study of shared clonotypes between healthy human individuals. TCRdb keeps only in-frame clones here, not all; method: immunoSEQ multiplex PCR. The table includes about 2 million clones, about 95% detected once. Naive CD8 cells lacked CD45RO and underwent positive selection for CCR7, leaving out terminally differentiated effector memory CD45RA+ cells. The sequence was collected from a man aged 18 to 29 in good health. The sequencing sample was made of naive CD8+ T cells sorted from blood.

CDR3 region: CASSSALAGGLSYEQYF. In nucleotides, the CDR3 is TGTGCCAGCAGTTCCGCCCTAGCGGGGGGCCTCTCCTACGAGCAGTACTTC. V is TRBV27 and J is TRBJ2-7, with 11 bases lining up with TRBD2. CDR3 length: 17 residues. The V gene end was trimmed by 4 bases and the J gene end by 0 bases; junction bases not matched to a gene: 8. Germline CDR1 MNHEY, CDR2 SMNVEV (reference sequence).